These T cell receptor beta chains were read from a single sample in a study of blood T cell repertoires in COVID-19. TCRdb's table, derived via immunoSEQ multiplex PCR, lists solely in-frame clones and lacks some. The sample contains 200,000 to 300,000 clones, around 86% of which appear only once. Sequencing was done on a sample of PBMCs or T cells enriched from blood (not recorded which). The receptors derive from a woman in her forties or fifties who had recovered from COVID-19. CDR3s include the opening cysteine and the closing phenylalanine or tryptophan. Fields, in order: clone size, D gene, V gene, J gene, CDR3 DNA, CDR3 protein. A D gene is named only where the DNA matches it firmly. Some rows mark clone size as missing; the rest say once, few, many or name a class of expanded clone.

clone_size: NA; d_call: NA; v_call: TRBV5-4; j_call: TRBJ1-2; cdr3_nt: TGTGCCAGCAGCTTGGTTGAGAGGCTGATTAACTATGGCTACACCTTC; cdr3_aa: CASSLVERLINYGYTF
clone_size: NA; d_call: TRBD2; v_call: TRBV5-6; j_call: TRBJ2-2; cdr3_nt: TGTGCCAGCAGCCGGACTCTAGCGGGAGGGTTCACCGGGGAGCTGTTTTTT; cdr3_aa: CASSRTLAGGFTGELFF
clone_size: NA; d_call: TRBD1; v_call: TRBV18; j_call: TRBJ2-3; cdr3_nt: TGTGCCAGCTCACGCACAGGGGACACAGATACGCAGTATTTT; cdr3_aa: CASSRTGDTDTQYF
clone_size: few; d_call: TRBD1; v_call: TRBV6-5; j_call: TRBJ1-2; cdr3_nt: TGTGCCAGCAGTTACTCCGGGACAGGGGTTAACTATGGCTACACCTTC; cdr3_aa: CASSYSGTGVNYGYTF
clone_size: NA; d_call: TRBD1; v_call: TRBV4-1; j_call: TRBJ2-7; cdr3_nt: TGCGCCAGCAGCCAAGAAAGGCCGGGACAGGGTTACGAGCAGTACTTC; cdr3_aa: CASSQERPGQGYEQYF
clone_size: NA; d_call: TRBD2; v_call: TRBV28; j_call: TRBJ2-1; cdr3_nt: TGTGCCAGCAGTCCGACTAGCGGGAGCGATTTTGAGCAGTTCTTC; cdr3_aa: CASSPTSGSDFEQFF
clone_size: NA; d_call: TRBD2; v_call: TRBV7-3; j_call: TRBJ2-7; cdr3_nt: TGTGCCAGCAGCTTGCTAGCGGGAGACGAGCAGTACTTC; cdr3_aa: CASSLLAGDEQYF
clone_size: once; d_call: NA; v_call: TRBV18; j_call: TRBJ1-1; cdr3_nt: TGTGCCAGCTCACCACTTGCGGCAGGGGAGACTGAAGCTTTCTTT; cdr3_aa: CASSPLAAGETEAFF
clone_size: NA; d_call: TRBD2; v_call: TRBV3-1/TRBV3-2; j_call: TRBJ2-5; cdr3_nt: TGTGCCAGCAGCCAAGTAGCGGGGGGTGCCCAAGAGACCCAGTACTTC; cdr3_aa: CASSQVAGGAQETQYF
clone_size: NA; d_call: NA; v_call: TRBV2; j_call: TRBJ1-5; cdr3_nt: TGTGCCAGCAGGGCACCTGGCCAGGGCCTGAGACAGCCCCAGCATTTT; cdr3_aa: CASRAPGQGLRQPQHF
clone_size: NA; d_call: TRBD2; v_call: TRBV4-2; j_call: TRBJ2-1; cdr3_nt: TGTGCCAGCAGCCAAGTGGGTAGCGGGAGCAATGAGCAGTTCTTC; cdr3_aa: CASSQVGSGSNEQFF
clone_size: NA; d_call: NA; v_call: TRBV27; j_call: TRBJ2-6; cdr3_nt: TGTGCCAGCGGAATGGGGCAGGGTTTAGCCAACGTCCTGACTTTC; cdr3_aa: CASGMGQGLANVLTF
clone_size: NA; d_call: NA; v_call: TRBV9; j_call: TRBJ2-2; cdr3_nt: TGTGCCAGCAGCGCTCTGAGGACAGAACCCGGGGAGCTGTTTTTT; cdr3_aa: CASSALRTEPGELFF
clone_size: NA; d_call: TRBD2; v_call: TRBV7-9; j_call: TRBJ2-3; cdr3_nt: TGTGCCAGCAGCCCAGGGACTAGCGGGGCCCTAGGCACAGATACGCAGTATTTT; cdr3_aa: CASSPGTSGALGTDTQYF
clone_size: NA; d_call: NA; v_call: TRBV5-4; j_call: TRBJ2-6; cdr3_nt: TGTGCCAGCAGCTCTAGGAGCTCTGGGGCCAACGTCCTGACTTTC; cdr3_aa: CASSSRSSGANVLTF
clone_size: NA; d_call: TRBD1; v_call: TRBV5-1; j_call: TRBJ2-7; cdr3_nt: TGCGCCAGCAGATTCATCGCCGGGACAGGGGCCTACGAGCAGTACTTC; cdr3_aa: CASRFIAGTGAYEQYF
clone_size: NA; d_call: NA; v_call: TRBV19; j_call: TRBJ1-2; cdr3_nt: TGTGCCAGTCACAGAAACTATGGCTACACCTTC; cdr3_aa: CASHRNYGYTF
clone_size: few; d_call: TRBD2; v_call: TRBV9; j_call: TRBJ2-1; cdr3_nt: TGTGCCAGCAGTTCTAGCGGGGGGGCCGGAGAAGAGCAGTTCTTC; cdr3_aa: CASSSSGGAGEEQFF
clone_size: NA; d_call: TRBD2; v_call: TRBV5-1; j_call: TRBJ2-7; cdr3_nt: TGCGCCAGCGGTGCGAGCGGGAGAGCTTCCTCCTACGAGCAGTACTTC; cdr3_aa: CASGASGRASSYEQYF
clone_size: NA; d_call: TRBD1; v_call: TRBV7-3; j_call: TRBJ2-7; cdr3_nt: TGTGCCAGCAGCTTAACCGGGACAGGGGTATCGCACGAGCAGTACTTC; cdr3_aa: CASSLTGTGVSHEQYF
clone_size: few; d_call: TRBD1; v_call: TRBV19; j_call: TRBJ1-5; cdr3_nt: TGTGCCAGTAGTTTTACAGGGGGCAATCAGCCCCAGCATTTT; cdr3_aa: CASSFTGGNQPQHF
clone_size: NA; d_call: TRBD1; v_call: TRBV28; j_call: TRBJ2-5; cdr3_nt: TGTGCCAGCAGTCCAGATTTAGGGGGCCGAGGAGAGACCCAGTACTTC; cdr3_aa: CASSPDLGGRGETQYF
clone_size: NA; d_call: TRBD1; v_call: TRBV7-2; j_call: TRBJ1-2; cdr3_nt: TGTGCCAGCAGCTTAGAGATGCAGGGGGCAGGCTACACCTTC; cdr3_aa: CASSLEMQGAGYTF
clone_size: NA; d_call: NA; v_call: TRBV7-9; j_call: TRBJ2-1; cdr3_nt: TGTGCCAGCAGCAACCGGCCGGGTGACGAGGAGCAGTTCTTC; cdr3_aa: CASSNRPGDEEQFF
clone_size: NA; d_call: TRBD1; v_call: TRBV10-3; j_call: TRBJ1-1; cdr3_nt: TGTGCCATCAGTGAGCAGGGGGCTCAAACTGAAGCTTTCTTT; cdr3_aa: CAISEQGAQTEAFF
clone_size: many; d_call: TRBD1; v_call: TRBV30; j_call: TRBJ1-6; cdr3_nt: TGTGCCTGGAGTGTGACAGGGGGACTCTCACCCCTCCACTTT; cdr3_aa: CAWSVTGGLSPLHF
clone_size: NA; d_call: TRBD1; v_call: TRBV10-3; j_call: TRBJ1-1; cdr3_nt: TGTGCCATCAGGAGGACAGGGCAGAACACTGAAGCTTTCTTT; cdr3_aa: CAIRRTGQNTEAFF
clone_size: NA; d_call: TRBD1; v_call: TRBV5-1; j_call: TRBJ1-2; cdr3_nt: TGCGCCAGCAGCCCTGAACCGGGACAGGGGGCGAAATATGGCTACACCTTC; cdr3_aa: CASSPEPGQGAKYGYTF
clone_size: NA; d_call: NA; v_call: TRBV7-2; j_call: TRBJ1-4; cdr3_nt: TGTGCCAGCAGCTTCGGGGGAGGAGGTGAAAAACTGTTTTTT; cdr3_aa: CASSFGGGGEKLFF
clone_size: NA; d_call: TRBD1; v_call: TRBV11-3; j_call: TRBJ2-7; cdr3_nt: TGTGCCAGCAGCAGACGCGGGACAGGTGCTTACGAGCAGTACTTC; cdr3_aa: CASSRRGTGAYEQYF
clone_size: NA; d_call: NA; v_call: TRBV27; j_call: TRBJ2-1; cdr3_nt: TGTGCCAGCATAGGGCTTGGCGGGGACAATGAGCAGTTCTTC; cdr3_aa: CASIGLGGDNEQFF
clone_size: once; d_call: TRBD2; v_call: TRBV5-1; j_call: TRBJ2-3; cdr3_nt: TGCGCCAGCAGCCCGGGACTAGCGGGGGGGATGTCAGATACGCAGTATTTT; cdr3_aa: CASSPGLAGGMSDTQYF
clone_size: NA; d_call: NA; v_call: TRBV9; j_call: TRBJ1-3; cdr3_nt: TGTGCCAGCAGCGTAGACGGGTACTCTGGAAACACCATATATTTT; cdr3_aa: CASSVDGYSGNTIYF
clone_size: NA; d_call: NA; v_call: TRBV15; j_call: TRBJ2-2; cdr3_nt: TGTGCCACCAGCAGAGATGGCAGGAACACCGGGGAGCTGTTTTTT; cdr3_aa: CATSRDGRNTGELFF
clone_size: NA; d_call: NA; v_call: TRBV5-1; j_call: TRBJ2-1; cdr3_nt: TGCGCCAGCAGTTTGGGGACGGGGTACAATGAGCAGTTCTTC; cdr3_aa: CASSLGTGYNEQFF
clone_size: NA; d_call: TRBD1; v_call: TRBV6-5; j_call: TRBJ2-7; cdr3_nt: TGTGCCAGCAGTTACTGGGGACAGGTAGTAGGCGAGCAGTACTTC; cdr3_aa: CASSYWGQVVGEQYF
clone_size: NA; d_call: NA; v_call: TRBV7-6; j_call: TRBJ2-2; cdr3_nt: TGTGCCAGCAGCGACAGGAGAAACACCGGGGAGCTGTTTTTT; cdr3_aa: CASSDRRNTGELFF
clone_size: NA; d_call: NA; v_call: TRBV27; j_call: TRBJ1-5; cdr3_nt: TGTGCCAGCAGTCTTCAGGGGACCGGCCAGCCCCAGCATTTT; cdr3_aa: CASSLQGTGQPQHF
clone_size: NA; d_call: NA; v_call: TRBV7-9; j_call: TRBJ1-5; cdr3_nt: TGTGCCAGCAGCTTAGGATGGGGAGGCAATCAGCCCCAGCATTTT; cdr3_aa: CASSLGWGGNQPQHF
clone_size: NA; d_call: NA; v_call: TRBV6-5; j_call: TRBJ1-1; cdr3_nt: TGTGCCAGCAGGCCCGGGGCTGAAGCTTTCTTT; cdr3_aa: CASRPGAEAFF
clone_size: once; d_call: TRBD2; v_call: TRBV6-2/TRBV6-3; j_call: TRBJ2-2; cdr3_nt: TGTGCCAGCAGCAGGACTAGTGGTGGGGAGCTGTTTTTT; cdr3_aa: CASSRTSGGELFF
clone_size: NA; d_call: NA; v_call: TRBV4-1; j_call: TRBJ2-7; cdr3_nt: TGCGCCAGCAGCCAAGAGCGTATGTTAAACGAGCAGTACTTC; cdr3_aa: CASSQERMLNEQYF
clone_size: NA; d_call: NA; v_call: TRBV7-9; j_call: TRBJ2-1; cdr3_nt: TGTGCCAGCAGCTCGGGAGGGGGCGACAATGAGCAGTTCTTC; cdr3_aa: CASSSGGGDNEQFF
clone_size: NA; d_call: TRBD2; v_call: TRBV12-5; j_call: TRBJ2-1; cdr3_nt: TGTGCTAGCCTACGTAGCGGGGGGGACAATGAGCAGTTCTTC; cdr3_aa: CASLRSGGDNEQFF
clone_size: NA; d_call: NA; v_call: TRBV7-2; j_call: TRBJ2-5; cdr3_nt: TGTGCCAGCAGCGCCTATAGGAGCTTCGGGGAGACCCAGTACTTC; cdr3_aa: CASSAYRSFGETQYF
clone_size: NA; d_call: NA; v_call: TRBV27; j_call: TRBJ2-7; cdr3_nt: TGTGCCAGCAGTTTATCCGGGTACTCCTACGAGCAGTACTTC; cdr3_aa: CASSLSGYSYEQYF
clone_size: NA; d_call: TRBD1; v_call: TRBV7-9; j_call: TRBJ1-1; cdr3_nt: TGTGCCAGCAGCTTCCGACAGGGGATCACTGAAGCTTTCTTT; cdr3_aa: CASSFRQGITEAFF
clone_size: NA; d_call: TRBD2; v_call: TRBV5-1; j_call: TRBJ2-5; cdr3_nt: TGCGCCAGCAGCTATGGGACTAGCGGGAACCAAGAGACCCAGTACTTC; cdr3_aa: CASSYGTSGNQETQYF
clone_size: NA; d_call: TRBD2; v_call: TRBV7-2; j_call: TRBJ2-2; cdr3_nt: TGTGCCAGCAGCTTACTAGCGGGAGCGAACACCGGGGAGCTGTTTTTT; cdr3_aa: CASSLLAGANTGELFF
clone_size: NA; d_call: NA; v_call: TRBV30; j_call: TRBJ1-1; cdr3_nt: TGTGCCTGGAGTGTACGCAGGGGCACTGAAGCTTTCTTT; cdr3_aa: CAWSVRRGTEAFF
clone_size: NA; d_call: NA; v_call: TRBV24-1; j_call: TRBJ1-2; cdr3_nt: TGTGCCACCAGTGACCTCGACAGGCGACATGGCTACACCTTC; cdr3_aa: CATSDLDRRHGYTF
clone_size: NA; d_call: TRBD1; v_call: TRBV30; j_call: TRBJ1-5; cdr3_nt: TGTGCCTGGAGCACGACCAGGGGGCCATATAGCAATCAGCCCCAGCATTTT; cdr3_aa: CAWSTTRGPYSNQPQHF
clone_size: once; d_call: TRBD1; v_call: TRBV28; j_call: TRBJ1-2; cdr3_nt: TGTGCCAGCGGTATATTCAGGGGGCGCAACTATGGCTACACCTTC; cdr3_aa: CASGIFRGRNYGYTF
clone_size: NA; d_call: TRBD2; v_call: TRBV5-4; j_call: TRBJ2-2; cdr3_nt: TGTGCCAGCCGCCGACTCGCGGGAGGGGGGGCCGGGGAGCTGTTTTTT; cdr3_aa: CASRRLAGGGAGELFF